One TCR beta chain is described in this entry. The protocol was immunoSEQ multiplex PCR, while the TCRdb copy is restricted to in-frame clones and leaves out a portion. The sample records some 49,000 clones, around 81% being singletons. This record belongs to a study of blood T cell repertoires in COVID-19. From germline, CDR1 is SQVTM and CDR2 ANQGSEA. The ends were cut back, 5 bases at V and 4 bases at J, with 17 bases in the middle. This CDR3 is built from 14 residues. The sequencing input was peripheral blood. This receptor was obtained from a woman of 80 years or more with COVID-19, enrolled during active disease. This chain uses TRBV29-1 with TRBJ1-1; weak D call: TRBD1 (6 bases). CDR3 sequence reads: CSVPFGRGITEAFF. The CDR3 DNA follows: TGCAGCGTTCCCTTCGGCAGGGGTATCACTGAAGCTTTCTTT.